These T cell receptor beta chains were read from a single sample in a study of response to subunit inactivated influenza vaccine. TCRdb analysed the RT-PCR reads with MiXCR anew, one entry per CDR3 protein. In the table there are hundreds of thousands of distinct CDR3 sequences, 12% of which are singletons. The sample in question was PBMCs from blood, obtained on the day of vaccination. The source of these receptors is a man aged 45-65 years who received an inactivated influenza vaccine. Each CDR3 is given with its conserved first and last residue. The D gene is left open where the match is weak. Size is stated for part of the rows, as once, few or many counts, or as a class when the clone is expanded.

v_call,cdr3_length,d_call,clone_size,j_call,cdr3_aa,cdr3_nt
TRBV12-3/TRBV12-4,16,-,-,TRBJ1-5,CASRLGTALSNQPQHF,TGTGCCAGCAGACTCGGGACGGCCCTTAGCAATCAGCCCCAGCATTTT
TRBV18,16,TRBD1,few,TRBJ1-3,CASSQDRGNTGNTIYF,TGTGCCAGCTCACAGGACAGGGGGAACACTGGAAACACCATATATTTT
TRBV9,15,TRBD1,-,TRBJ1-2,CASSVGGQGALGYTF,TGTGCCAGCAGCGTAGGGGGACAGGGGGCCTTGGGCTACACCTTC
TRBV3-1,13,-,many,TRBJ1-2,CASSQERRSGYTF,TGTGCCAGCAGCCAAGAACGCCGGAGTGGCTACACCTTC
TRBV12-3/TRBV12-4,18,TRBD1,many,TRBJ2-6,CASTRTGLLDPGANVLTF,TGTGCCAGCACCCGGACAGGGTTACTTGACCCTGGGGCCAACGTCCTGACTTTC
TRBV21-1,17,-,few,TRBJ1-1,CASSRCGTGIKNTEAFF,TGTGCCAGCAGTCGCTGCGGGACAGGGATCAAGAACACTGAAGCTTTCTTT
TRBV5-8,17,-,few,TRBJ1-5,CASSIRPSHGVNQPQHF,TGTGCCAGCAGCATACGGCCAAGCCACGGGGTTAATCAGCCCCAGCATTTT
TRBV25-1,16,TRBD1,-,TRBJ2-5,CASSEGQTGGPETQYF,TGTGCCAGCAGTGAAGGTCAGACAGGGGGGCCAGAGACCCAGTACTTC
TRBV5-1,14,-,few,TRBJ2-2,CASSLDGATGELFF,TGCGCCAGCAGCTTGGATGGGGCCACCGGGGAGCTGTTTTTT
TRBV7-8,16,-,few,TRBJ1-6,CASSAGRTSRNSPLHF,TGTGCCAGCAGCGCGGGGCGGACCTCAAGAAATTCACCCCTCCACTTT
TRBV6-2/TRBV6-3,13,TRBD2,-,TRBJ2-1,CASSYYWEGEQFF,TGTGCCAGCAGTTACTATTGGGAGGGTGAGCAGTTCTTC
TRBV20-1,15,-,-,TRBJ2-3,CSAQSPGVSTDTQYF,TGCAGTGCTCAATCCCCGGGAGTGAGCACAGATACGCAGTATTTT
TRBV7-8,12,TRBD2,many,TRBJ2-2,CASSLGRETSFF,TGTGCCAGCAGCTTAGGGCGGGAGACGTCGTTTTTT
TRBV7-2,17,TRBD1,few,TRBJ2-4,CASSFVGQTGGRDIQYF,TGTGCCAGCAGCTTCGTGGGCCAAACAGGGGGCCGGGACATTCAGTACTTC
TRBV10-1,13,-,-,TRBJ2-2,CASSYKNTGELFF,TGCGCCAGCAGTTACAAGAACACCGGGGAGCTGTTTTTT
TRBV18,12,-,few,TRBJ1-1,CASSPRGSEAFF,TGTGCCAGCTCACCACGAGGTAGTGAAGCTTTCTTT
TRBV6-2/TRBV6-3,17,TRBD2,-,TRBJ2-3,CASSIAGGLGATDTQYF,TGTGCCAGCAGCATAGCGGGGGGGCTTGGCGCCACAGATACGCAGTATTTT
TRBV10-3,13,-,-,TRBJ2-3,CAIRPGDADTQYF,TGTGCCATCAGGCCAGGGGATGCAGATACGCAGTATTTT
TRBV7-9,15,TRBD1,-,TRBJ2-5,CASRPIDRVFETQYF,TGTGCCAGCAGACCGATAGACAGGGTATTTGAGACCCAGTACTTC
TRBV20-1,16,TRBD2,-,TRBJ2-1,CSAREVGGASYNEQFF,TGCAGTGCTAGAGAGGTGGGAGGGGCCTCCTACAATGAGCAGTTCTTC
TRBV5-1,15,-,-,TRBJ2-7,CASSLGGTDPYEQYF,TGCGCCAGCAGCTTGGGCGGGACAGATCCCTACGAGCAGTACTTC
TRBV29-1,13,TRBD2,many,TRBJ2-5,CSVDRAGEETQYF,TGCAGCGTTGACCGAGCGGGAGAGGAGACCCAGTACTTC